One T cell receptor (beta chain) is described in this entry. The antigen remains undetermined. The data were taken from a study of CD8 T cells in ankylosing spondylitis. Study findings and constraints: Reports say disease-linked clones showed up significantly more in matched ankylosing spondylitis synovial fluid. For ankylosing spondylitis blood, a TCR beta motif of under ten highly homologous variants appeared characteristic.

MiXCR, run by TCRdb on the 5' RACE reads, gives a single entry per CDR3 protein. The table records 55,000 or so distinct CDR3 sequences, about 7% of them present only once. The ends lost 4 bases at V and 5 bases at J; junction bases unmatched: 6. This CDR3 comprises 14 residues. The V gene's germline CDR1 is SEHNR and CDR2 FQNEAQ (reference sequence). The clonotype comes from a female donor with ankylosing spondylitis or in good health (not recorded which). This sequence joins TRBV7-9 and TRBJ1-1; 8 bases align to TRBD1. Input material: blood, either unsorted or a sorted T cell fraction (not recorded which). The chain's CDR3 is CASSSGQGETEAFF. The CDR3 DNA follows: TGTGCCAGCAGCTCCGGACAGGGCGAGACTGAAGCTTTCTTT.